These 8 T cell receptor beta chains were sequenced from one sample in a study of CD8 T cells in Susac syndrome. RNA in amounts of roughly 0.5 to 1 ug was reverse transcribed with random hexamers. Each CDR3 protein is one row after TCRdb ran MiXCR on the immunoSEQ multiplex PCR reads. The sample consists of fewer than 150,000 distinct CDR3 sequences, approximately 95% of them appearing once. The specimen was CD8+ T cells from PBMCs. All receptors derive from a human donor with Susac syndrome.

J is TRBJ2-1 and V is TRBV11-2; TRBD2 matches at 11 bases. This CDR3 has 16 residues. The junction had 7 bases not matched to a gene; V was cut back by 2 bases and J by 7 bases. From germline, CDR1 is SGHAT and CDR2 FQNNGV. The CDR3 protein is CASSLIAGGFVNEQFF. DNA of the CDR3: TGTGCCAGCAGCTTAATAGCGGGAGGGTTTGTGAATGAGCAGTTCTTC.

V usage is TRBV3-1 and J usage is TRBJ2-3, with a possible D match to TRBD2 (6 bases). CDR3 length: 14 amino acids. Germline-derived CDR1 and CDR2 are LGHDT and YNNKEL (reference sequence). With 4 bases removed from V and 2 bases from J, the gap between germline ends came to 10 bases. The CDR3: CASSPGLYTDTQYF. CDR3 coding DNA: TGTGCCAGCAGCCCGGGACTCTACACAGATACGCAGTATTTT.

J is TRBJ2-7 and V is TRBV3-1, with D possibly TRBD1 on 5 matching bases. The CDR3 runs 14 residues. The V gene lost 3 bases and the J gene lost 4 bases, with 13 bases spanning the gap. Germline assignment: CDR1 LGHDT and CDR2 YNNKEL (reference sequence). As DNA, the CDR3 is TGTGCCAGCAGCCATCAAATTACAGGTTACGAGCAGTACTTC. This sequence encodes CASSHQITGYEQYF.

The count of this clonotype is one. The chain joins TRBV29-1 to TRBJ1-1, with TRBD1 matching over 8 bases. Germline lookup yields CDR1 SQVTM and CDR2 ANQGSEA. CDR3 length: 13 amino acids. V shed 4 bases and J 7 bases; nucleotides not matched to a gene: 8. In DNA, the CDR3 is TGCAGCGTTGGGATCCGGACAGGGAATGAAGCTTTCTTT. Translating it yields CSVGIRTGNEAFF.

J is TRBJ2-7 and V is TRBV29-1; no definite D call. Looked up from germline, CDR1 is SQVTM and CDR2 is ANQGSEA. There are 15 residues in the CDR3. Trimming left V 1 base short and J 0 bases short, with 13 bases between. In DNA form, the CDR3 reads TGCAGCGTTGAAGGTGGTCAGACCGGCTCCTACGAGCAGTACTTC. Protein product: CSVEGGQTGSYEQYF.

The CDR3 DNA follows: TGTGCCAGCAGTTACCCCGGACTAGCAGCGAATGAGCAGTTCTTC. Translated, it gives CASSYPGLAANEQFF. The gene calls are TRBV6-6 and TRBJ2-1; 8 bases are a match to TRBD2. There are 15 residues in the CDR3. The V and J ends lost 2 bases and 7 bases, in that order; junction bases with no gene match: 7. Germline V lookup: CDR1 MNHNY, CDR2 SVGAGI (reference sequence).

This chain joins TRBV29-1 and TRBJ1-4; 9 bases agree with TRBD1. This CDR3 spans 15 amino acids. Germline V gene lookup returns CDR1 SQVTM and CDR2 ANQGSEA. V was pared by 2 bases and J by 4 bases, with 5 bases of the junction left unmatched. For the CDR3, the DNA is TGCAGCGTTGAAACCGGACAGGGGTTTAATGAAAAACTGTTTTTT. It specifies CSVETGQGFNEKLFF.

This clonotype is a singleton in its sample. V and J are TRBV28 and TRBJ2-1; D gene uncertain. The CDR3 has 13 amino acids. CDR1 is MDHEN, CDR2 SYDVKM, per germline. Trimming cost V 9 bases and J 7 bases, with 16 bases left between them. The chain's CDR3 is CASEPKELNEQFF. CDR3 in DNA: TGTGCCAGTGAGCCGAAAGAGTTGAATGAGCAGTTCTTC.